Listed below are T cell receptor beta chains from one sample, sequenced in a study of identical twins. TCRdb fed the 5' RACE reads into MiXCR, producing one record per CDR3 protein. Among 1.5 million to 2 million distinct CDR3 sequences listed, about 30% were seen once. Source material: cord blood. These receptor sequences come from a newborn girl in good health. The CDR3 runs from the conserved cysteine through the conserved F or W. The D gene is left open where the match is weak. The size entry is marked missing in some rows and otherwise reads once, few, many or a size class.

clone_size	d_call	j_call	cdr3_length	v_call	cdr3_aa	cdr3_nt
.	.	TRBJ1-1	13	TRBV29-1	CSVGRPAGAEAFF	TGCAGCGTTGGACGGCCCGCGGGAGCTGAAGCTTTCTTT
.	TRBD1	TRBJ1-2	13	TRBV5-1	CASSFPGGDGYTF	TGCGCCAGCAGCTTCCCAGGGGGCGATGGCTACACCTTC
.	.	TRBJ1-4	15	TRBV5-1	CASSLGRPSDEKLFF	TGCGCCAGCAGCTTGGGGCGACCCTCGGATGAAAAACTGTTTTTT
.	.	TRBJ1-2	14	TRBV5-6	CASSSRMGNYGYTF	TGTGCCAGCAGCAGCCGGATGGGAAACTATGGCTACACCTTC
.	.	TRBJ1-6	14	TRBV12-3/TRBV12-4	CASSFSRNHSPLHF	TGTGCCAGCAGTTTTTCCAGGAACCATTCACCCCTCCACTTT
many	TRBD2	TRBJ2-1	13	TRBV28	CASSLWTSLEQFF	TGTGCCAGCAGTTTATGGACTAGCCTTGAGCAGTTCTTC
few	.	TRBJ1-2	13	TRBV25-1	CASSEYASYGYTF	TGTGCCAGCAGTGAATACGCCTCCTATGGCTACACCTTC
.	TRBD1	TRBJ1-6	14	TRBV2	CAGVGQGHNSPLHF	TGTGCCGGGGTTGGACAGGGGCATAATTCACCCCTCCACTTT
few	TRBD2	TRBJ2-1	11	TRBV4-1	CASTSGSGQFF	TGCGCCAGCACTAGCGGGAGTGGCCAGTTCTTC
.	TRBD1	TRBJ2-7	16	TRBV12-3/TRBV12-4	CASSSTGTGGRYEQYF	TGTGCCAGCAGTTCCACCGGGACAGGGGGGCGGTACGAGCAGTACTTC
.	.	TRBJ1-6	15	TRBV3-1	CASSLRTARNSPLHF	TGTGCCAGCAGCCTCAGGACAGCGAGGAATTCACCCCTCCACTTT
many	.	TRBJ1-1	12	TRBV12-3/TRBV12-4	CASSFSNTEAFF	TGTGCCAGCAGTTTTTCGAACACTGAAGCTTTCTTT
few	.	TRBJ2-7	14	TRBV2	CASSAQGLGYEQYF	TGTGCCAGCAGCGCACAGGGTTTAGGGTACGAGCAGTACTTC
.	.	TRBJ1-1	14	TRBV18	CASSPAPPNTEAFF	TGTGCCAGCTCACCTGCCCCACCGAACACTGAAGCTTTCTTT
.	TRBD1	TRBJ1-6	14	TRBV27	CASSLSDRPTPLHF	TGTGCCAGCAGTTTATCGGACAGGCCGACACCCCTCCACTTT
.	.	TRBJ2-7	16	TRBV5-1	CASSHGGSMGFYEQYF	TGCGCCAGCAGCCATGGCGGGTCAATGGGGTTCTACGAGCAGTACTTC
.	.	TRBJ1-1	13	TRBV27	CASSFGQYTEAFF	TGTGCCAGCAGTTTTGGGCAGTACACTGAAGCTTTCTTT
.	.	TRBJ2-1	11	TRBV7-9	CASNRGAEQFF	TGTGCCAGCAATCGGGGGGCTGAGCAGTTCTTC
once	.	TRBJ1-5	14	TRBV10-3	CAISESIGNQPQHF	TGTGCCATCAGTGAGTCGATAGGGAATCAGCCCCAGCATTTT
.	TRBD2	TRBJ2-7	17	TRBV19	CASSIRGRTSGSNEQYF	TGTGCCAGTAGTATAAGGGGCCGGACTAGCGGGAGCAACGAGCAGTACTTC
few	TRBD1	TRBJ1-6	16	TRBV6-1	CASRSEPGQGFSPLHF	TGTGCCAGCAGAAGTGAACCGGGACAGGGGTTTTCACCCCTCCACTTT
.	.	TRBJ1-1	15	TRBV20-1	CSARGGQGYNTEAFF	TGCAGTGCCCGGGGAGGGCAGGGCTATAACACTGAAGCTTTCTTT
.	TRBD2	TRBJ2-1	11	TRBV20-1	CSAGLGTRMFF	TGCAGTGCAGGCCTCGGGACTAGGATGTTCTTC
.	TRBD1	TRBJ1-2	15	TRBV6-1	CASIVGTGGIYGYTF	TGTGCCAGCATCGTCGGGACAGGGGGTATTTATGGCTACACCTTC
few	.	TRBJ2-3	15	TRBV20-1	CSASSGGLARNTQYF	TGCAGTGCCTCCTCTGGGGGTCTAGCGAGGAATACGCAGTATTTT
.	.	TRBJ2-3	19	TRBV11-2	CASSLDPESWGGASDTQYF	TGTGCCAGCAGCTTAGACCCGGAGAGTTGGGGGGGGGCCTCAGATACGCAGTATTTT
once	.	TRBJ1-1	19	TRBV18	CASSLLLPILHLMNTEAFF	TGTGCCAGCTCACTACTCCTCCCGATTCTACATCTTATGAACACTGAAGCTTTCTTT
.	.	TRBJ1-2	14	TRBV15	CATSRGQFNYGYTF	TGTGCCACCAGCAGAGGACAGTTCAACTATGGCTACACCTTC
.	TRBD2	TRBJ2-3	15	TRBV11-2	CASSLDRVAGGTQYF	TGTGCCAGCAGCTTAGATCGGGTAGCGGGAGGTACGCAGTATTTT
.	TRBD1	TRBJ2-7	12	TRBV19	CAPTGFDYEQYF	TGTGCTCCGACAGGGTTTGATTACGAGCAGTACTTC
.	.	TRBJ1-2	17	TRBV28	CTSSFSQDPLSYYGYTF	TGTACCAGCAGTTTTTCGCAGGATCCCCTTTCTTACTATGGCTACACCTTC
.	.	TRBJ2-6	17	TRBV7-9	CASSFDRTLAGANVLTF	TGTGCCAGCAGCTTCGACAGGACATTGGCTGGGGCCAACGTCCTGACTTTC
.	TRBD1	TRBJ1-2	15	TRBV7-8	CASSKGGTGAYGYTF	TGTGCCAGCAGCAAAGGCGGTACAGGGGCCTATGGCTACACCTTC
.	.	TRBJ1-1	14	TRBV4-1	CASSQDWDAAEAFF	TGCGCCAGCAGCCAAGATTGGGACGCTGCTGAAGCTTTCTTT
.	TRBD2	TRBJ2-7	16	TRBV12-3/TRBV12-4	CASSFGLAGGPDEQYF	TGTGCCAGCAGTTTCGGACTAGCGGGGGGGCCCGACGAGCAGTACTTC
.	.	TRBJ1-2	13	TRBV3-1	CASSQDFTHGYTF	TGTGCCAGCAGCCAAGATTTCACCCATGGCTACACCTTC
.	.	TRBJ2-3	15	TRBV6-2/TRBV6-3	CASSYVGASTDTQYF	TGTGCCAGCAGTTACGTAGGGGCTAGCACAGATACGCAGTATTTT
few	.	TRBJ2-7	11	TRBV10-2	CAVGLGGEQYF	TGCGCCGTGGGCCTCGGCGGCGAGCAGTACTTC
few	.	TRBJ2-1	15	TRBV18	CASSPRVRNPNEQFF	TGTGCCAGCTCACCACGCGTCAGGAACCCCAATGAGCAGTTCTTC
few	.	TRBJ1-1	16	TRBV7-9	CASSFGRVPGDTEAFF	TGTGCCAGCAGCTTTGGCCGGGTCCCCGGGGACACTGAAGCTTTCTTT
.	.	TRBJ1-5	16	TRBV28	CASSSNRGRGNQPQHF	TGTGCCAGCAGCTCTAACCGGGGCAGGGGCAATCAGCCCCAGCATTTT
.	.	TRBJ2-5	12	TRBV29-1	CSGGESIGTQYF	TGCAGTGGGGGAGAGAGTATTGGGACCCAGTACTTC
.	TRBD2	TRBJ2-5	15	TRBV20-1	CSASGWEGLGNEQYF	TGCAGTGCCTCCGGCTGGGAGGGCCTCGGTAATGAGCAGTACTTC
few	.	TRBJ2-4	16	TRBV2	CASSPRQALAKNIQYF	TGTGCCAGCAGTCCCCGACAGGCCTTAGCCAAAAACATTCAGTACTTC
.	TRBD2	TRBJ2-3	16	TRBV3-1	CASSHRRRGGTDTQYF	TGTGCCAGCAGCCACCGTAGGCGGGGGGGCACAGATACGCAGTATTTT
.	TRBD2	TRBJ2-7	17	TRBV7-9	CASSLSLRLAGSREQYF	TGTGCCAGCAGCTTATCTCTACGACTAGCGGGAAGTCGGGAGCAGTACTTC
.	.	TRBJ2-1	15	TRBV27	CASSLSPTARDGQFF	TGTGCCAGCAGTTTATCCCCAACAGCGAGGGATGGGCAGTTCTTC
.	.	TRBJ2-1	18	TRBV5-1	CASTNEGGSDSSYNEQFF	TGCGCCAGCACAAACGAGGGGGGGAGCGACAGCTCCTACAATGAGCAGTTCTTC
few	.	TRBJ2-7	14	TRBV10-1	CASSDGGVDYEQYF	TGCGCCAGCAGTGATGGCGGGGTAGACTACGAGCAGTACTTC
few	TRBD2	TRBJ2-7	17	TRBV7-6	CASSPTSGGRPAYEQYF	TGTGCCAGCAGCCCGACTAGCGGGGGGCGACCAGCCTACGAGCAGTACTTC
.	TRBD2	TRBJ2-5	13	TRBV19	CASTSGRMETQYF	TGTGCCAGTACTAGCGGGAGGATGGAGACCCAGTACTTC